This T cell receptor (beta chain) stems from a study of blood T cell repertoires in COVID-19. Across the study: Sample material is recorded as cDNA or gDNA derived from T cells, B-cell-depleted T cells, or PBMCs.

The CDR3 runs to 13 residues. Germline lookup yields CDR1 ENHRY and CDR2 SYGVKD. Trimming shortened V by 3 bases and J by 5 bases, and 7 bases separated the two germline ends. TCRdb keeps only in-frame clones here, not all; method: immunoSEQ multiplex PCR. The profile shows just over 70,000 clones, 75% to 85% of them singletons. Sequencing was carried out using peripheral blood. The J gene is TRBJ2-2, the V gene TRBV10-3; perhaps TRBD1 as D (5 bases). The receptor's source is a man aged 65 to 85 who had recovered from COVID-19. CDR3 protein: CAISEQETGELFF. DNA for the CDR3: TGTGCCATCAGTGAACAGGAAACCGGGGAGCTGTTTTTT.